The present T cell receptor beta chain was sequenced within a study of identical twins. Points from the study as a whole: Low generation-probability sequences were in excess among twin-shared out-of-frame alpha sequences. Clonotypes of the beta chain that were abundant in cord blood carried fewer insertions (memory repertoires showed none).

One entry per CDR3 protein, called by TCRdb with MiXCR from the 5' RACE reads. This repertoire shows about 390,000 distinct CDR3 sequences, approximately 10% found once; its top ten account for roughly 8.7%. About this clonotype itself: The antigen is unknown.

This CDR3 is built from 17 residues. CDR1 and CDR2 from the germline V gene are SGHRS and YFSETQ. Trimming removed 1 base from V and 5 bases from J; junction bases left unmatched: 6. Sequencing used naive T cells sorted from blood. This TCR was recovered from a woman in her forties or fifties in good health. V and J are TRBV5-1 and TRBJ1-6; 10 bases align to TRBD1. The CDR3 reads CASSLFRTGGDNSPLHF. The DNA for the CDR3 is TGCGCCAGCAGCTTGTTCAGGACAGGGGGGGATAATTCACCCCTCCACTTT.